This T cell receptor beta chain appears in the sequencing data of a study of cytomegalovirus exposure and HLA in healthy donors. Study-wide context: An earlier analysis found fewer than 140 million unique TCR beta sequences from 150 million to 200 million T cells.

The germline CDR1 and CDR2 sequences are SGHRS and YFSETQ. The CDR3 contains 12 residues. The germline V and J ends were trimmed by 5 bases and 4 bases, with 9 bases remaining between them. Details on this clone: Its antigen is not known.

PCR involved 60 Vbeta and 13 Jbeta primers. Method: immunoSEQ multiplex PCR; TCRdb's copy keeps in-frame clones and lacks some. The sample consists of more than 130,000 clones, around 80% of them appearing once. Study results and caveats: Most subjects' HLA-A and HLA-B alleles were reportedly predicted from TCR beta sequences.

This receptor was obtained from a man between 40 and 49 years old in good health and CMV-seropositive. The chain couples TRBV5-1 to TRBJ2-5, with a weak D call TRBD1 (7 bases). The specimen was PBMCs. CDR3 sequence reads: CASREGAETQYF. CDR3 DNA sequence: TGCGCCAGCAGGGAGGGGGCAGAGACCCAGTACTTC.